These 27 T cell receptor beta chains originate from one sample sequenced in a study of blood T cell repertoires in COVID-19. Sequenced by immunoSEQ multiplex PCR; TCRdb stores in-frame clones only, minus some. The sample yields about 330,000 clones, nearly 90% seen once. Sequencing used PBMCs or T cells enriched from blood (not recorded which). Receptor source: a woman in her 30s who had recovered from COVID-19.

V and J are TRBV19 and TRBJ1-1; TRBD1 aligns across 7 bases. The germline V gene has CDR1 LNHDA and CDR2 SQIVND (reference sequence). The V gene end was trimmed by 6 bases and the J gene end by 4 bases; junction bases not matched to a gene: 8. The length of the CDR3 is 14 residues. This CDR3 reads CASSRGSFGTEAFF. The CDR3 DNA follows: TGTGCCAGTAGCAGGGGGAGCTTCGGCACTGAAGCTTTCTTT.

The V and J genes are TRBV12-3 or TRBV12-4 and TRBJ1-4, with D possibly being TRBD1 (6 bases). Trimming removed 6 bases at V and 13 bases at J, with 15 bases between. CDR3 size: 12 residues. The CDR3 sequence is CASSVRGLGLFF. In DNA, the CDR3 is TGTGCCAGCAGCGTAAGGGGGTTGGGACTGTTTTTT.

CDR3 amino acids: CASSLFAGLGNTEAFF. CDR3 in DNA: TGTGCCAGCAGCTTATTTGCGGGCCTTGGGAACACTGAAGCTTTCTTT. This rearrangement joins TRBV7-6 to TRBJ1-1; D gene unclear. The CDR3 has 16 amino acids. CDR1 is SGHVS and CDR2 is FNYEAQ in the germline V gene. V was trimmed by 2 bases and J by 1 base, leaving 14 bases between them.

This clone was seen just once. The chain combines TRBV10-2 with TRBJ1-1, with D possibly being TRBD1 (6 bases). The CDR3 is 17 amino acids. The V gene's germline CDR1 is WSHSY and CDR2 SAAADI. Trimming took off 4 bases at V and 1 base at J, with 19 bases between the two ends. This CDR3 is CASSGTVGHQKNTEAFF. CDR3 sequence (DNA): TGCGCCAGCAGTGGTACCGTGGGACACCAGAAGAACACTGAAGCTTTCTTT.

V gene TRBV5-4 combines with J gene TRBJ1-2; D remains unclear. V was clipped by 0 bases and J by 6 bases, with 9 bases between them. There are 13 residues in the CDR3. Germline CDR1 reads SGHNT; CDR2 reads YYREEE (reference sequence). The CDR3 reads CASSLAAGNGYTF. DNA for the CDR3: TGTGCCAGCAGCTTGGCCGCGGGGAATGGCTACACCTTC.

This rearrangement joins TRBV9 to TRBJ1-1; 9 positions match TRBD1. This CDR3 has 14 residues. V was pared by 3 bases and J by 4 bases, with 4 bases of the junction left unmatched. Germline CDR1 reads SGDLS; CDR2 reads YYNGEE. Here the CDR3 DNA reads TGTGCCAGCAGCGCAGACAGGGGGGGCACTGAAGCTTTCTTT. Translating gives CASSADRGGTEAFF.

This chain joins TRBV29-1 and TRBJ2-1; no reliable D call. Germline V gene data show CDR1 as SQVTM and CDR2 as ANQGSEA. CDR3 length: 10 amino acids. CDR3 protein: CASSYNEQFF. The CDR3 DNA sequence: TGCGCGAGCTCCTACAATGAGCAGTTCTTC.

The table lists this clone with a few counts. This rearrangement joins TRBV2 to TRBJ1-2; tentative D call: TRBD1 (6 bases). This CDR3 region has 15 residues. Trimming cost V 4 bases and J 2 bases, with 14 bases left between them. From germline, CDR1 is SNHLY and CDR2 FYNNEI. CDR3 residues: CASSVGQGTNYGYTF. The CDR3 nucleotides read TGTGCCAGCAGTGTTGGGCAGGGGACCAACTATGGCTACACCTTC. Complete variable domain (other parts from reference TRBV2 and TRBJ1-2): EPEVTQTPSHQVTQMGQEVILRCVPISNHLYFYWYRQILGQKVEFLVSFYNNEISEKSEIFDDQFSVERPDGSNFTLKIRSTKLEDSAMYFCASSVGQGTNYGYTFGSGTRLTVV.

J is TRBJ2-1 and V is TRBV6-5; 8 positions agree with TRBD2. Looked up from germline, CDR1 is MNHEY and CDR2 is SVGAGI. With 6 bases clipped from V and 5 bases from J, the junction kept 9 bases outside the gene matches. CDR3 length: 15 residues. CDR3 amino acids: CASSATVAGHNEQFF. Written as DNA, the CDR3 is TGTGCCAGCAGCGCCACTGTAGCGGGGCACAATGAGCAGTTCTTC.

This chain uses TRBV11-2 with TRBJ1-5, with D perhaps TRBD1 (5 bases). There are 13 residues in the CDR3. Germline CDR1 and CDR2: SGHAT and FQNNGV. The V and J ends lost 5 bases and 5 bases respectively, with 10 bases between them. The CDR3 region has the DNA TGTGCCAGCAGCCAGGGTGGGGATCAGCCCCAGCATTTT. Residues: CASSQGGDQPQHF.

The chain has TRBV18 and TRBJ1-1; 8 bases are a match to TRBD1. Looked up from germline, CDR1 is KGHSH and CDR2 is LQKENI. The CDR3 loop spans 16 amino acids. V gave up 2 bases and J gave up 1 base; unmatched junction bases: 6. The CDR3 coding sequence is TGTGCCAGCTCACCAAGGACAGGGTTTAAGAACACTGAAGCTTTCTTT. This gives the protein CASSPRTGFKNTEAFF.

This clone was found once. The chain combines TRBV18 with TRBJ1-2; tentatively, D is TRBD1 (6 bases). The CDR3 has 14 residues. The V gene lost 5 bases and the J gene lost 6 bases, with 16 bases spanning the gap. CDR1 and CDR2 (germline): KGHSH, LQKENI. This chain's CDR3 is CASSGAGEYHGYTF. The DNA of the CDR3 is TGTGCCAGCTCAGGGGCAGGGGAGTACCATGGCTACACCTTC.

CDR3 in amino acids: CASSQDWGLNTEAFF. In DNA form, the CDR3 reads TGCGCCAGCAGCCAAGATTGGGGGCTGAACACTGAAGCTTTCTTT. The J gene is TRBJ1-1, the V gene TRBV4-3, with D possibly being TRBD1 (6 bases). The CDR3 has 15 amino acids. The germline gives CDR1 LGHNA, CDR2 YSLEER. V was pared by 0 bases and J by 0 bases, with 8 bases between.

This sequence joins TRBV6-1 and TRBJ1-2; D is perhaps TRBD1 (6 bases). The ends were cut back, 2 bases at V and 6 bases at J, with 16 bases in the middle. CDR1 MNHNS and CDR2 SASEGT come from the germline V gene. The CDR3 length is 15 residues. CDR3 nucleotide sequence: TGTGCCAGCAGTGAATCAGATAGGGGGTGGGATGGCTACACCTTC. This sequence encodes CASSESDRGWDGYTF.

This sequence joins TRBV19 and TRBJ2-1; 8 bases agree with TRBD2. This CDR3 contains 15 residues. Trimming removed 4 bases from V and 8 bases from J; junction bases left unmatched: 10. Germline V gives CDR1 LNHDA, CDR2 SQIVND (reference sequence). CDR3 sequence (DNA): TGTGCCAGTAGTACCGGGAGGGGATTTGGCGATGAGCAGTTCTTC. Residues: CASSTGRGFGDEQFF.

The chain has TRBV11-2 and TRBJ1-1; a weak D match, TRBD1 (5 bases). Germline assignment: CDR1 SGHAT and CDR2 FQNNGV. The CDR3 is 15 amino acids. The V end was cut by 5 bases, the J end by 0 bases, with 13 bases between. CDR3 nucleotides: TGTGCCAGCAGCCTACGACAGACCATGAACACTGAAGCTTTCTTT. It encodes CASSLRQTMNTEAFF. Full variable domain (remainder filled in from reference TRBV11-2 and TRBJ1-1): EAGVAQSPRYKIIEKRQSVAFWCNPISGHATLYWYQQILGQGPKLLIQFQNNGVVDDSQLPKDRFSAERLKGVDSTLKIQPAKLEDSAVYLCASSLRQTMNTEAFFGQGTRLTVV.

The V and J genes are TRBV29-1 and TRBJ2-1; D is perhaps TRBD1 (5 bases). CDR3 length: 12 residues. Germline assignment: CDR1 SQVTM and CDR2 ANQGSEA. V was clipped by 8 bases and J by 10 bases, with 18 bases between them. CDR3 residues: CSTTLTGAEQFF. In DNA, the CDR3 is TGCAGCACCACCTTGACTGGGGCAGAGCAGTTCTTC.

V is TRBV30 and J is TRBJ1-1; 9 positions agree with TRBD1. The CDR3 is made up of 14 amino acids. The germline V gene has CDR1 GTSNPN and CDR2 SVGIG (reference sequence). The V segment lost 4 bases and the J segment 5 bases; nucleotides outside the gene matches: 8. The chain's CDR3 is CAWKVGQGRTEAFF. CDR3 in DNA: TGTGCCTGGAAAGTGGGACAGGGTCGGACTGAAGCTTTCTTT. Full variable domain (remainder filled in from reference TRBV30 and TRBJ1-1): SQTIHQWPATLVQPVGSPLSLECTVEGTSNPNLYWYRQAAGRGLQLLFYSVGIGQISSEVPQNLSASRPQDRQFILSSKKLLLSDSGFYLCAWKVGQGRTEAFFGQGTRLTVV.

J is TRBJ1-1 and V is TRBV4-1; no definite D call. V lost 1 base, J lost 3 bases, and 9 bases lay in between. The CDR3 consists of 14 residues. Germline-derived CDR1 and CDR2 are MGHRA and YSYEKL. Written as DNA, the CDR3 is TGCGCCAGCAGCCAAGTGGGAGAGTACACTGAAGCTTTCTTT. It is translated as CASSQVGEYTEAFF.

Concerning this clone itself: The same CDR3 is also encoded by other DNA sequences in this sample. V is TRBV19 and J is TRBJ1-5; 11 bases align to TRBD1. This CDR3 region has 16 residues. Germline V gene sequence: CDR1 LNHDA, CDR2 SQIVND (reference sequence). Trimming at V came to 3 bases and at J to 4 bases, leaving 5 bases not matched to a gene. Here the CDR3 reads CASSIGDRGLNQPQHF. CDR3 sequence (DNA): TGTGCCAGTAGTATCGGGGACAGGGGGTTGAATCAGCCCCAGCATTTT.

The CDR3 nucleotides read TGTGCCAGCAGCTTGGGGGGCGCTAGCGGGGGTCCCTCCTACGAGCAGTACTTC. It codes for CASSLGGASGGPSYEQYF. This sequence joins TRBV5-6 and TRBJ2-7, with TRBD2 matching over 10 bases. Germline loops: CDR1 SGHDT, CDR2 YYEEEE. CDR3 length: 18 amino acids. The V and J ends lost 0 bases and 0 bases, in that order; junction bases with no gene match: 9.

The chain combines TRBV6-1 with TRBJ1-2, with D perhaps matching TRBD1 (6 bases). Germline V gene lookup returns CDR1 MNHNS and CDR2 SASEGT. V dropped 3 bases and J dropped 2 bases, with 10 bases sitting between them. The CDR3 has 14 amino acids. The chain's CDR3 is CASSDPGTNYGYTF. DNA for the CDR3: TGTGCCAGCAGTGACCCCGGGACAAACTATGGCTACACCTTC.

This clone was counted once. The chain couples TRBV30 to TRBJ1-6, with D hard to call. Trimming removed 5 bases from V and 12 bases from J, with 26 bases in between. The CDR3 covers 16 residues. The germline V gene encodes CDR1 GTSNPN and CDR2 SVGIG (reference sequence). The CDR3 DNA reads TGTGCCTGGGCCGGAGAGGGTCGGGGAGGACGACGACCCCTCCACTTT. Translating gives CAWAGEGRGGRRPLHF.

The chain carries TRBV24-1 and TRBJ2-1; D uncertain. Germline CDR1 and CDR2: KGHDR and SFDVKD. The CDR3 has 12 amino acids. The V end was cut by 2 bases, the J end by 10 bases, with 8 bases between. The CDR3 DNA is TGTGCCACCAGTGATTCGGGTGGGGAGCAGTTCTTC. As protein: CATSDSGGEQFF.

This chain joins TRBV4-2 and TRBJ1-1, with D hard to call. V lost 0 bases, J lost 2 bases, and 10 bases lay in between. The CDR3 extends over 15 amino acids. CDR1 and CDR2 (germline): LGHNA, YNFKEQ. The CDR3 bases are TGTGCCAGCAGCCAAGATCCGCGCGGCAACACTGAAGCTTTCTTT. It encodes CASSQDPRGNTEAFF.

This clone was counted between two and nine times. The chain is built from TRBV2 and TRBJ1-2; D ambiguous. Looked up from germline, CDR1 is SNHLY and CDR2 is FYNNEI. The CDR3 consists of 12 residues. V lost 8 bases, J lost 6 bases, and 13 bases lay in between. CDR3 DNA sequence: TGTGCCAGCCGTCGCGAGGGTGATGGCTACACCTTC. Amino acids: CASRREGDGYTF.

The rearrangement joins TRBV5-8 to TRBJ1-2; D gene uncertain. Germline CDR1 SGHTS, CDR2 YDEGEE. Trimming cost V 2 bases and J 8 bases, with 10 bases left between them. The CDR3 contains 12 residues. The CDR3 DNA follows: TGTGCCAGCAGCTTTTATGCGGGAGGCTACACCTTC. It specifies CASSFYAGGYTF.